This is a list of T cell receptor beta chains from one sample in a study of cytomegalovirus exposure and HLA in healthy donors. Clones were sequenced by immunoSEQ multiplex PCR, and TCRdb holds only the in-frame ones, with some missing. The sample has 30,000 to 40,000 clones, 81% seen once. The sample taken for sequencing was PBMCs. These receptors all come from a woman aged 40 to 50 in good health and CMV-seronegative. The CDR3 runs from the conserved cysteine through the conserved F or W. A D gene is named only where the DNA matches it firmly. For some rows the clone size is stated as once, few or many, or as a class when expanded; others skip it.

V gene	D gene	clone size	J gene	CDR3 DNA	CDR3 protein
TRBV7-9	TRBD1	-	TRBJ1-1	TGTGCCAGCAGCTTAGGTGGGGGGAGGGGACAGGACACTGAAGCTTTCTTT	CASSLGGGRGQDTEAFF
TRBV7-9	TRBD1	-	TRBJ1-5	TGTGCCAGCAGCGACGAGACAGGGAACTTATACCAGCCCCAGCATTTT	CASSDETGNLYQPQHF
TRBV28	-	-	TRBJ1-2	TGTGCCAGCAGCCGGGGGACCGGCTATGGCTACACCTTC	CASSRGTGYGYTF
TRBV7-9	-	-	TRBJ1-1	TGTGCCAGCAGCTTCGCAGGATCCACTGAAGCTTTCTTT	CASSFAGSTEAFF
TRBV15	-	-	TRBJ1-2	TGTGCCACCAGCAGAGGAAGTGGGGGGGCAGCTAACTATGGCTACACCTTC	CATSRGSGGAANYGYTF
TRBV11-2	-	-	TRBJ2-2	TGTGCCAGCAGCTTCATAGGGGTGAACACCGGGGAGCTGTTTTTT	CASSFIGVNTGELFF
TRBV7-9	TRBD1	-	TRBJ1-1	TGTGCCAGCAGTTCTGGACAGGGGGAGACTGAAGCTTTCTTT	CASSSGQGETEAFF
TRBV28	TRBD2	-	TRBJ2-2	TGTGCCAGCAGGATAGCGGGGGCCCCCACCGGGGAGCTGTTTTTT	CASRIAGAPTGELFF
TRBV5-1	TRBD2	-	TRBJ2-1	TGCGCCAGCAGGGCCGGGACTAGCGGGCAGGGGGAGCAGTTCTTC	CASRAGTSGQGEQFF
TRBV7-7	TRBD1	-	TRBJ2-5	TGTGCTAGCAGCTTAGTTTCCGGACAGGGTTTGACCCAGTACTTC	CASSLVSGQGLTQYF
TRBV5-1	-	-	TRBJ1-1	TGCGCCAGCCGTCTTGAAGCGAACACTGAAGCTTTCTTT	CASRLEANTEAFF
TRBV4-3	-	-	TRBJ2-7	TGCGCCAGCAGCCAGGGCATCCGGGGCGAGCAGTACTTC	CASSQGIRGEQYF
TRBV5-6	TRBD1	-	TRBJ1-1	TGTGCCAGCAGCTACCGACAGGGTAGGGGGGACACTGAAGCTTTCTTT	CASSYRQGRGDTEAFF
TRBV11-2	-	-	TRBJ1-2	-	CASSLVGEGARF
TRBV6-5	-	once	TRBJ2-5	TGTGCCAGCCGAACCTCACAGGGGAGGGAGACCCAGTACTTC	CASRTSQGRETQYF
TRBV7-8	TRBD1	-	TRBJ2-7	TGTGCCAGCAGCCGGGACAGGGCCGTCAACGAGCAGTACTTC	CASSRDRAVNEQYF
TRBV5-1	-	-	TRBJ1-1	TGCGCCAGCAGACTGAGGTGGCCGAACAGGGAACGCGCTGAAGCTTTCTTT	CASRLRWPNRERAEAFF
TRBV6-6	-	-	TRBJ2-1	TGTGCCAGCAGTTACTCCGAGGGAGAATTCTACAATGAGCAGTTCTTC	CASSYSEGEFYNEQFF
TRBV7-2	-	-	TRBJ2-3	TGTGCCAGCAGCACCGGACAACCCGGGGATACGCAGTATTTT	CASSTGQPGDTQYF
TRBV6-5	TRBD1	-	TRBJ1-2	TGTGCCAGCAGTCCAAACCCGGGACAGCATTATGGCTACACCTTC	CASSPNPGQHYGYTF
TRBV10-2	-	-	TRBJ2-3	TGCGCCAGCAGTGACACAACAGATACGCAGTATTTT	CASSDTTDTQYF
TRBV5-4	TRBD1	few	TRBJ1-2	TGTGCCAGCAGCGTCATACAGGGGGACTATGGCTACACCTTC	CASSVIQGDYGYTF
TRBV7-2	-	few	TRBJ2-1	TGTGCCAGCAGCTTAGGGCTTGGCTACAATGAGCAGTTCTTC	CASSLGLGYNEQFF
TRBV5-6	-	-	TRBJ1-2	TGTGCCAGCAGCTTTTATCGAGATGGCTACACCTTC	CASSFYRDGYTF
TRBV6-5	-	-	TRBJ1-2	TGTGCCAGCAGTTACTCGGCCCATGACGGTCTAGGTGGCTACACCTTC	CASSYSAHDGLGGYTF
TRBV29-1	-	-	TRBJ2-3	TGCAGCGCCCGCCAGGGTGTAGCAGATACGCAGTATTTT	CSARQGVADTQYF
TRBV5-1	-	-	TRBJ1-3	TGCGCCAGCAGCTTGGATGGGGGCCTAAACACCATATATTTT	CASSLDGGLNTIYF
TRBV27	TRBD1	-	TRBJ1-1	TGTGCCAGCAGTCACGGACAGGGGAACACTGAAGCTTTCTTT	CASSHGQGNTEAFF
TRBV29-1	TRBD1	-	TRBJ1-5	TGCGGGGTGGGACAGCAAAATCAGCCCCAGCATTTT	CGVGQQNQPQHF
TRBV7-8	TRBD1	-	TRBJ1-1	TGTGCCAGCAGCCGACAAAGGACAGGGCGTAACACTGAAGCTTTCTTT	CASSRQRTGRNTEAFF
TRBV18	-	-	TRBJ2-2	TGTGCCAGCTCACCACAAGAAATACAGGGTACCGGGGAGCTGTTTTTT	CASSPQEIQGTGELFF
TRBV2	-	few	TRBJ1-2	TGTGCCAGCAGTTCCCGGGACACGCGGAGCTACACCTTC	CASSSRDTRSYTF
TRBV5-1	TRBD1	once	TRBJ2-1	TGCGCCAGCAGCCCAGCCGGGACAGGTCTTTACAATGAGCAGTTCTTC	CASSPAGTGLYNEQFF
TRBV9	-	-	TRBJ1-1	TGTGCCAGCAGCCCTCTCAGGAACACTGAAGCTTTCTTT	CASSPLRNTEAFF